Below, 16 T cell receptor beta chains from the same sample are listed, as sequenced in a study of blood T cells in healthy people across ages. Next came a second PCR, run for about 6 to 12 cycles, which used a sample-barcoded 5' primer along with a J-beta primer mix. TCRdb reanalysed the 5' RACE reads using MiXCR and keeps one entry per CDR3 protein. Of about 1.1 million distinct CDR3 sequences listed, 30% to 40% are singletons. Sequenced: blood. Receptors were obtained from a man aged 18-30 years in good health.

Details on this clonotype: One end of the junction fails to match germline, which may point to a read error. The V call is TRBV28, the J call TRBJ1-5; D remains unclear. Looked up from germline, CDR1 is MDHEN and CDR2 is SYDVKM. The CDR3 spans 15 residues. The CDR3 nucleotides read TGTGCCAGCAGTCTAGGGATTTCTGGCAATCAGCCCCGGCATTTT. Translation: CASSLGISGNQPRHF.

The V gene is TRBV9, the J gene TRBJ2-2; the match to TRBD1 covers 9 bases. V dropped 4 bases and J dropped 10; count of bases not matched to a gene: 11. The germline V gene has CDR1 SGDLS and CDR2 YYNGEE. The CDR3 runs 15 residues. This CDR3 reads CASSPGQGTAAELFF. CDR3 bases: TGTGCCAGCAGCCCGGGACAGGGTACGGCCGCGGAGCTGTTTTTT. The variable domain in full, completed from reference TRBV9 and TRBJ2-2, reads DSGVTQTPKHLITATGQRVTLRCSPRSGDLSVYWYQQSLDQGLQFLIQYYNGEERAKGNILERFSAQQFPDLHSELNLSSLELGDSALYFCASSPGQGTAAELFFGEGSRLTVL.

The table lists this clonotype with a few counts. J is TRBJ1-2 and V is TRBV6-5; 9 bases match TRBD1. CDR3 length: 15 amino acids. The junction had 7 bases not matched to a gene; V was cut back by 0 bases and J by 8 bases. Germline V gives CDR1 MNHEY, CDR2 SVGAGI. The CDR3: CASSYSGTGRNGYTF. CDR3 DNA sequence: TGTGCCAGCAGTTACTCCGGGACAGGGCGAAACGGCTACACCTTC.

Ten or more counts support this clonotype. This chain uses TRBV28 with TRBJ2-1; D ambiguous. Germline CDR1 is MDHEN and CDR2 is SYDVKM. The CDR3 length is 12 residues. Trimming removed 3 bases at V and 4 bases at J, with 4 bases between. CDR3 sequence (DNA): TGTGCCAGCAGTTTTGTATACAATGAGCAGTTCTTC. Translating it yields CASSFVYNEQFF. The complete variable domain, with remaining parts taken from reference TRBV28 and TRBJ2-1, reads DVKVTQSSRYLVKRTGEKVFLECVQDMDHENMFWYRQDPGLGLRLIYFSYDVKMKEKGDIPEGYSVSREKKERFSLILESASTNQTSMYLCASSFVYNEQFFGPGTRLTVL.

This clonotype was picked up many times. V usage is TRBV29-1 and J usage is TRBJ1-2; D is unresolved. CDR3 size: 12 residues. V lost 7 bases to trimming and J lost 0 bases, with 9 bases between them. Germline V lookup: CDR1 SQVTM, CDR2 ANQGSEA. CDR3 sequence: CSGRESNYGYTF. The CDR3 DNA sequence: TGCAGCGGACGAGAATCTAACTATGGCTACACCTTC.

This chain uses TRBV20-1 with TRBJ2-3, with a tentative D call TRBD2 (5 bases). The CDR3 runs 13 residues. Germline V gene sequence: CDR1 DFQATT, CDR2 SNEGSKA (reference sequence). Trimming took off 5 bases at V and 4 bases at J, with 13 bases between the two ends. The CDR3 DNA reads as TGCAGTGCTTTGACTGACGGGGCAGATACGCAGTATTTT. Translating gives CSALTDGADTQYF.

The chain joins TRBV29-1 to TRBJ1-1, with D tentatively TRBD1 (6 bases). V lost 7 bases, J lost 1 base, and 13 bases lay in between. Germline CDR1 is SQVTM and CDR2 is ANQGSEA. The CDR3 runs 13 residues. The CDR3 DNA is TGCAGCGGGATTACAGGGAGGAACACTGAAGCTTTCTTT. It is translated as CSGITGRNTEAFF.

This sequence joins TRBV7-2 and TRBJ1-2, with 7 bases that match TRBD1. In germline, CDR1 is SGHTA, CDR2 FQGNSA. V lost 3 bases, J lost 7 bases, and 14 bases stayed unmatched. The CDR3 consists of 16 residues. DNA of the CDR3: TGTGCCAGCAGCTTCCTGACAGGGTTGGATTTAGGTGGCTACACCTTC. This encodes CASSFLTGLDLGGYTF. Looking up the rest from reference TRBV7-2 and TRBJ1-2 gives the full variable domain: GAGVSQSPSNKVTEKGKDVELRCDPISGHTALYWYRQSLGQGLEFLIYFQGNSAPDKSGLPSDRFSAERTGGSVSTLTIQRTQQEDSAVYLCASSFLTGLDLGGYTFGSGTRLTVV.

The genes are TRBV7-9 and TRBJ1-1, with a tentative D call TRBD1 (6 bases). The CDR3 has 14 residues. Trimming took 4 bases from V and 4 from J, leaving 13 bases between them. The germline gives CDR1 SEHNR, CDR2 FQNEAQ (reference sequence). This chain's CDR3 is CASSSLRGGTEAFF. The CDR3 DNA is TGTGCCAGCAGCTCACTAAGGGGGGGCACTGAAGCTTTCTTT.

This clonotype was observed a few times. The chain couples TRBV28 to TRBJ2-5; 10 nucleotides agree with TRBD2. The CDR3 contains 16 residues. Trimming cost V 4 bases and J 1 base; bases outside gene matches: 6. Germline V lookup: CDR1 MDHEN, CDR2 SYDVKM. The CDR3 nucleotides read TGTGCCAGCAGTTCCTGGACTAGCGGCCCCCAAGAGACCCAGTACTTC. It yields the protein CASSSWTSGPQETQYF.

This clonotype was detected a few times. The rearrangement uses TRBV20-1 and TRBJ2-3, with TRBD1 matching over 9 bases. V shed 4 bases and J 5 bases; nucleotides not matched to a gene: 10. Germline V gene sequence: CDR1 DFQATT, CDR2 SNEGSKA (reference sequence). The CDR3 is 15 residues long. CDR3 bases: TGCAGTGCTATATCCAGGACAGGGGTGGGAGATACGCAGTATTTT. Translated: CSAISRTGVGDTQYF.

This rearrangement joins TRBV12-3 or TRBV12-4 to TRBJ2-2; D is unresolved. Trimming stripped 8 bases from V and 4 bases from J, with 14 bases between. The CDR3 loop spans 14 amino acids. The CDR3 sequence: CASVLALGTGELFF. Written as DNA, the CDR3 is TGTGCCAGCGTCTTGGCCCTAGGCACCGGGGAGCTGTTTTTT.

The V gene is TRBV9, the J gene TRBJ2-1; D is ambiguous. The ends were cut back, 0 bases at V and 9 bases at J, with 13 bases in the middle. The CDR3 sequence is 14 residues long. Germline V CDR1 and CDR2: SGDLS, YYNGEE. The CDR3 sequence is CASSVDTLLVEQFF. The CDR3 DNA is TGTGCCAGCAGCGTAGATACTCTCCTCGTTGAGCAGTTCTTC.

The CDR3 reads CASSLLNIPANYGYTF. CDR3 DNA: TGTGCCAGCAGCTTACTGAATATTCCAGCTAACTATGGCTACACCTTC. The chain couples TRBV7-2 to TRBJ1-2, with D unclear. Germline V gene lookup returns CDR1 SGHTA and CDR2 FQGNSA. With 2 bases removed from V and 0 bases from J, the gap between germline ends came to 13 bases. This CDR3 is 16 amino acids long.

This clonotype came up a few times. The chain joins TRBV2 to TRBJ2-7; D might be TRBD2 (5 bases). CDR3 length: 13 amino acids. Deletions cut 6 bases from V and 2 bases from J, with 11 bases between. Germline CDR1 SNHLY, CDR2 FYNNEI. As DNA, the CDR3 is TGTGCCAGCAGAGCGGACGGGACCTACGAGCAGTACTTC. Residues: CASRADGTYEQYF.

The chain is built from TRBV9 and TRBJ1-1; TRBD1 aligns across 10 bases. Germline V gene data show CDR1 as SGDLS and CDR2 as YYNGEE. This CDR3 comprises 13 residues. V lost 4 bases, J lost 8 bases, and 5 bases stayed unmatched. CDR3 sequence reads: CASSQWGQGEAFF. Written as DNA, the CDR3 is TGTGCCAGCAGCCAATGGGGACAGGGGGAAGCTTTCTTT.